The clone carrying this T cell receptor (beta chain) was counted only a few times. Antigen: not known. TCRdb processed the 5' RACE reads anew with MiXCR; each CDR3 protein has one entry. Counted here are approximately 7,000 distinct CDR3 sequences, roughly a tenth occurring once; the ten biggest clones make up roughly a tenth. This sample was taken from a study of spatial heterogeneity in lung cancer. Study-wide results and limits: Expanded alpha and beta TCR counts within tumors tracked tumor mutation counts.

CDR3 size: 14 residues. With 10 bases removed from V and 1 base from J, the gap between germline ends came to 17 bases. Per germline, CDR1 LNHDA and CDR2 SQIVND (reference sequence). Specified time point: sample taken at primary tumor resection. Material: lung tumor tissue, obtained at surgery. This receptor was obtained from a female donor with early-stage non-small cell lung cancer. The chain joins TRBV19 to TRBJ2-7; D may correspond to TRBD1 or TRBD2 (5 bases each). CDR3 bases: TGTGCCACCGCACCCTGGGACGGATCCTACGAGCAGTACTTC. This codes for CATAPWDGSYEQYF.